This T cell receptor beta chain was sequenced in a study of cytomegalovirus exposure and HLA in healthy donors. Looking at the study overall: Early on, a data release was issued that held roughly 86 million unique TCRs from HLA-typed donors.

It was with 60 Vbeta and 13 Jbeta primers that the PCR ran. Sequenced by immunoSEQ multiplex PCR; TCRdb stores in-frame clones only, minus some. The sample lists 140,000 to 150,000 clones; 75% to 85% were seen once. CDR3 size: 15 residues. The germline gives CDR1 MNHEY, CDR2 SMNVEV (reference sequence). As concerns this clone: One junction end does not reproduce the germline sequence, and a read error may be involved.

The specimen sequenced was PBMCs. The receptor comes from a woman aged 18-30 years in good health and CMV-seropositive. The gene calls are TRBV27 and TRBJ1-1, with 8 bases lining up with TRBD1. CDR3 protein: CASSLSGGLYTEAFF. CDR3 in DNA: TGTGCCAGCAGTCTATCAGGGGGCTTGTACACTGAAGCTTTCTTT.